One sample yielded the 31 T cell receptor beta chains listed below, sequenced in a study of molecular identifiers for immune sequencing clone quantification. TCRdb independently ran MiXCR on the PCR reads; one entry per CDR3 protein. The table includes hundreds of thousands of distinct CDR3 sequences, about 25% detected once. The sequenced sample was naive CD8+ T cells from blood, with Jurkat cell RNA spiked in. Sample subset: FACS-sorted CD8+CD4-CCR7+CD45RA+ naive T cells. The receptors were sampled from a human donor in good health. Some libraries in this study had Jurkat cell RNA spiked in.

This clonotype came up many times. CDR3 DNA sequence: TGTGCCAGCAGTCGAAGACAGGTCTCTAGCAATCAGCCCCAGCATTTT. Its protein product is CASSRRQVSSNQPQHF. The chain has TRBV28 and TRBJ1-5; D is perhaps TRBD1 (6 bases). Germline lookup yields CDR1 MDHEN and CDR2 SYDVKM. Trimming shortened V by 5 bases and J by 0 bases, and 14 bases separated the two germline ends. The CDR3 consists of 16 residues.

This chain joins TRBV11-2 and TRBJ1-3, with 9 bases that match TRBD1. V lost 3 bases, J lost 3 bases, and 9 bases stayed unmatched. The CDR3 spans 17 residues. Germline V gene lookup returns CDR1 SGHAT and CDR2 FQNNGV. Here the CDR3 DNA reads TGTGCCAGCAGCTTTAGCCAGGACAGGGGCTTTGGAAACACCATATATTTT. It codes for CASSFSQDRGFGNTIYF. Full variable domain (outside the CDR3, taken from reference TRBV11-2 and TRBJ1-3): EAGVAQSPRYKIIEKRQSVAFWCNPISGHATLYWYQQILGQGPKLLIQFQNNGVVDDSQLPKDRFSAERLKGVDSTLKIQPAKLEDSAVYLCASSFSQDRGFGNTIYFGEGSWLTVV.

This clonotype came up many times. The chain's CDR3 is CASSLVSGRNQPQHF. The DNA for the CDR3 is TGCGCCAGCAGCTTGGTTTCGGGGCGCAATCAGCCCCAGCATTTT. The V call is TRBV5-1, the J call TRBJ1-5, with D possibly matching TRBD1 (5 bases). The length of the CDR3 is 15 residues. CDR1 and CDR2 (germline): SGHRS, YFSETQ. V dropped 0 bases and J dropped 2 bases, with 9 bases sitting between them.

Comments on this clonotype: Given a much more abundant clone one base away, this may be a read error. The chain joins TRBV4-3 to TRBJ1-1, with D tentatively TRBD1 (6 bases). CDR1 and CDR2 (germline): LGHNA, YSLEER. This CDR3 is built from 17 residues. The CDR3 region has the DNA TGCGCCAGCGGCCAAGAACGCTTTACAGGGAGAGGAACTGAAGCTTTCTTT. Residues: CASGQERFTGRGTEAFF.

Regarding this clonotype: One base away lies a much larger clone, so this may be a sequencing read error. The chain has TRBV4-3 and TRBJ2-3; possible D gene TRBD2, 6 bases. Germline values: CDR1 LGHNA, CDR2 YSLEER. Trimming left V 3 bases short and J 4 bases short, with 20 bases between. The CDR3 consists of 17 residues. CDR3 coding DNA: TGCGCCAGCAGCCAGTTCTTTCAGCCCACGGGGGCAGATACGCAGTATTTT. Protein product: CASSQFFQPTGADTQYF.

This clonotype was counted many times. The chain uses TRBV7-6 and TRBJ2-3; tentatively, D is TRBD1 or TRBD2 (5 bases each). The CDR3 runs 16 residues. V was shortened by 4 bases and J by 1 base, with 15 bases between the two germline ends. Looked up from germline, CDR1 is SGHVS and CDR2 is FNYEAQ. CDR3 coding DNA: TGTGCCAGCAGCTCATCCGGGACCTACGGCACAGATACGCAGTATTTT. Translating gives CASSSSGTYGTDTQYF.

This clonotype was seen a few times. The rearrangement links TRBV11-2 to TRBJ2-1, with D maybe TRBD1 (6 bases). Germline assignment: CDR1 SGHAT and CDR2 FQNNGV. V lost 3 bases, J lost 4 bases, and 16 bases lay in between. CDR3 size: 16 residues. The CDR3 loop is CASSLGRGLEYNEQFF. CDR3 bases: TGTGCCAGCAGCTTGGGAAGGGGGTTAGAGTACAATGAGCAGTTCTTC.

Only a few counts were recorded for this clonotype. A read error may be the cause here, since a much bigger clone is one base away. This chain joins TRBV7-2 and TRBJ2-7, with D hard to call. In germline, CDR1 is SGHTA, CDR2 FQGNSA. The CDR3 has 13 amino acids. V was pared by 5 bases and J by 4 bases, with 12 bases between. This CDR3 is CASSQAEEYEQYF. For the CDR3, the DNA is TGTGCCAGCAGCCAGGCAGAAGAGTACGAGCAGTACTTC. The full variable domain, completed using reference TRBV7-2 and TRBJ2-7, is GAGVSQSPSNKVTEKGKDVELRCDPISGHTALYWYRQSLGQGLEFLIYFQGNSAPDKSGLPSDRFSAERTGGSVSTLTIQRTQQEDSAVYLCASSQAEEYEQYFGPGTRLTVT.

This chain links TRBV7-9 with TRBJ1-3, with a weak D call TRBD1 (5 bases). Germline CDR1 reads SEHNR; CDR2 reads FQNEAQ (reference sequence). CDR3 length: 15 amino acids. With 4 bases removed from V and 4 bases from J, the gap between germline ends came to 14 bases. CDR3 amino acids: CASSSASGEGNTIYF. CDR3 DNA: TGTGCCAGCAGCTCAGCTTCGGGGGAAGGAAACACCATATATTTT. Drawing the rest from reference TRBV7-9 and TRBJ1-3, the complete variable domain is DTGVSQNPRHKITKRGQNVTFRCDPISEHNRLYWYRQTLGQGPEFLTYFQNEAQLEKSRLLSDRFSAERPKGSFSTLEIQRTEQGDSAMYLCASSSASGEGNTIYFGEGSWLTVV.

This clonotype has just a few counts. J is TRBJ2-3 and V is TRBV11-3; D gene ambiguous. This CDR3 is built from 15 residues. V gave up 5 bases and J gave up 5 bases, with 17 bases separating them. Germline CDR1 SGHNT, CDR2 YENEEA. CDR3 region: CASSHGSSHKDTQYF. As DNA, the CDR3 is TGTGCCAGCAGCCACGGTAGCAGCCACAAAGATACGCAGTATTTT.

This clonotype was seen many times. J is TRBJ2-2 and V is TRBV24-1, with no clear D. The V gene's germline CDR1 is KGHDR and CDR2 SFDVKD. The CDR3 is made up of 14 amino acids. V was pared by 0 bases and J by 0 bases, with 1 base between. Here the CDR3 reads CATSDLSNTGELFF. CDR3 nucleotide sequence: TGTGCCACCAGTGATTTGTCGAACACCGGGGAGCTGTTTTTT.

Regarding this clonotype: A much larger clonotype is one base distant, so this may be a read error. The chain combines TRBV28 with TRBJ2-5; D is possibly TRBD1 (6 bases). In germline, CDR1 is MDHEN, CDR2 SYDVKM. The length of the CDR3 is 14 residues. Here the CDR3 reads CASSYQGWQGTQYF. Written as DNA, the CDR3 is TGTGCCAGCAGTTATCAGGGGTGGCAAGGGACCCAGTACTTC.

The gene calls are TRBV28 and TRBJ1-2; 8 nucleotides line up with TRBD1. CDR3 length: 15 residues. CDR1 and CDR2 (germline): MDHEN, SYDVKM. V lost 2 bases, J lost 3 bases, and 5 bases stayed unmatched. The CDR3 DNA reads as TGTGCCAGCAGTTTAGGTGCAGGGGGCTACTATGGCTACACCTTC. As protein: CASSLGAGGYYGYTF.

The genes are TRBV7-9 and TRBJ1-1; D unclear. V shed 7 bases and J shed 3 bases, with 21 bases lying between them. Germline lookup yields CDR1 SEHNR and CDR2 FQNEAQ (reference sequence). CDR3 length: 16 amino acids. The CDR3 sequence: CASTPLWSGRDTEAFF. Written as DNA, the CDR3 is TGTGCCAGCACCCCTCTTTGGTCGGGGAGGGACACTGAAGCTTTCTTT.

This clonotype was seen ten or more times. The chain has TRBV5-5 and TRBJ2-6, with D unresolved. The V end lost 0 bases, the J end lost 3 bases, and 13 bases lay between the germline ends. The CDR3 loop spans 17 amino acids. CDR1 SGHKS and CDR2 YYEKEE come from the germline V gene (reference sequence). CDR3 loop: CASSLGAGLYGANVLTF. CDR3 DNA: TGTGCCAGCAGCTTGGGGGCAGGCCTCTATGGGGCCAACGTCCTGACTTTC.

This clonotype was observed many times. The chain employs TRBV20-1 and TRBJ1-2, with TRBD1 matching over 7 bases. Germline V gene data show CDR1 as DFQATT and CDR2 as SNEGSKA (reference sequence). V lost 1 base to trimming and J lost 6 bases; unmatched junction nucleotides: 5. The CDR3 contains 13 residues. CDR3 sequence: CSARAGTADGYTF. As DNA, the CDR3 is TGCAGTGCTAGAGCCGGGACAGCCGATGGCTACACCTTC.

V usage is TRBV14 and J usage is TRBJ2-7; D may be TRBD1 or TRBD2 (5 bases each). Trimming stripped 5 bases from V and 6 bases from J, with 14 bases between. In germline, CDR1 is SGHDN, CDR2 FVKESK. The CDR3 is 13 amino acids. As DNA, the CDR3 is TGTGCCAGCAGCTCTCTTACTAGGGGCGAGCAGTACTTC. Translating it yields CASSSLTRGEQYF.

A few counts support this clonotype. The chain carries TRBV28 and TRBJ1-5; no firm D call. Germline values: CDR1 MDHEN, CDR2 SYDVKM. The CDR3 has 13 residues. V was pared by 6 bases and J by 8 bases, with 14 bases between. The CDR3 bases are TGTGCCAGCAGCCTGTGGTCGGGTAAGCCCCAGCATTTT. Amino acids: CASSLWSGKPQHF.

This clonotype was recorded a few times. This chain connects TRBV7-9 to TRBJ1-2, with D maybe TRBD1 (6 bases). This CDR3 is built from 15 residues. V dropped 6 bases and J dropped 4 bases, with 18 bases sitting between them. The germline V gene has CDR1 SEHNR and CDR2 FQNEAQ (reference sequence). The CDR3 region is CASSPTGPEGYGYTF. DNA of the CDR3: TGTGCCAGCAGTCCTACAGGGCCGGAGGGCTATGGCTACACCTTC.

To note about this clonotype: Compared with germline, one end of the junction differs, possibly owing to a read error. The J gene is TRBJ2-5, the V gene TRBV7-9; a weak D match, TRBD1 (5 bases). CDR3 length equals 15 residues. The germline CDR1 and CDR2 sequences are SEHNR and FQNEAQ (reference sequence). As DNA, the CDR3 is TGTGCCGGCAGCTTAGACAGCCTCGGGCAAGAGACCCAGTACTTC. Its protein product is CAGSLDSLGQETQYF.

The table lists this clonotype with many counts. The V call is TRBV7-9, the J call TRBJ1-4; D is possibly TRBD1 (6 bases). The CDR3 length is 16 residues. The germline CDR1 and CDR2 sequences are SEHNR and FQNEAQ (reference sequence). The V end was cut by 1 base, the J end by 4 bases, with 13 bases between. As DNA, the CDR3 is TGTGCCAGCAGCTTAGGGGGACATGCGATTAATGAAAAACTGTTTTTT. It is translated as CASSLGGHAINEKLFF.

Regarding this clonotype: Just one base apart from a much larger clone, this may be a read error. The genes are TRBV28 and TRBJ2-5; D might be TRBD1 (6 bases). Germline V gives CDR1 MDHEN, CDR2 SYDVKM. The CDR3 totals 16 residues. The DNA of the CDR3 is TGTGCCAGCAGTCTATGGGTAGGACAGAAACAAGGGACCCAGTACTTC. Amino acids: CASSLWVGQKQGTQYF.

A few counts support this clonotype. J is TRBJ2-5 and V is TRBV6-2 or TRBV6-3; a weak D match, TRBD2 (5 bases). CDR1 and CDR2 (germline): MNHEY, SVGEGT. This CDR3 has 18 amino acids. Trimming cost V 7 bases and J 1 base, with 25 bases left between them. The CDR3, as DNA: TGTGCCAGCACACCTCGAACGGATAACCGGGGTCTCCAAGAGACCCAGTACTTC. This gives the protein CASTPRTDNRGLQETQYF.

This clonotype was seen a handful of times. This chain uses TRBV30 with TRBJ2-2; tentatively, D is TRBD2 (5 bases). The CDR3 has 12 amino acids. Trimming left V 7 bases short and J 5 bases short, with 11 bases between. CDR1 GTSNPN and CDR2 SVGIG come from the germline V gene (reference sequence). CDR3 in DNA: TGTGCCTATACTAGTGTAACCGGGGAGCTGTTTTTT. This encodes CAYTSVTGELFF.

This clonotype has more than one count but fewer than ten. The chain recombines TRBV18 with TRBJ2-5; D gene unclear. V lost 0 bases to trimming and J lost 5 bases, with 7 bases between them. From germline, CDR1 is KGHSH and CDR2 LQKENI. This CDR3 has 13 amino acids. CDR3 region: CASSPPGAETQYF. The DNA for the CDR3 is TGTGCCAGCTCACCACCGGGCGCGGAGACCCAGTACTTC.

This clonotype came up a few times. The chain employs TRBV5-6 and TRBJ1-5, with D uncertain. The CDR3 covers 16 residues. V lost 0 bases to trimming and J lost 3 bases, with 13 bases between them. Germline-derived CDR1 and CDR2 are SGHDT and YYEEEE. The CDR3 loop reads CASSLGYSGDNQPQHF. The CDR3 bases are TGTGCCAGCAGCTTGGGCTATTCGGGAGACAATCAGCCCCAGCATTTT. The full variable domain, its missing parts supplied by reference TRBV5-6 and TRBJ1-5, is DAGVTQSPTHLIKTRGQQVTLRCSPKSGHDTVSWYQQALGQGPQFIFQYYEEEERQRGNFPDRFSGHQFPNYSSELNVNALLLGDSALYLCASSLGYSGDNQPQHFGDGTRLSIL.

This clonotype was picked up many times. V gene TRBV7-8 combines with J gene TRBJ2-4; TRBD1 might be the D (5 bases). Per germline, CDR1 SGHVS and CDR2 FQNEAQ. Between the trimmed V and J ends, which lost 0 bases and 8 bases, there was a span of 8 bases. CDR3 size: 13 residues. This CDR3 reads CASSLAGVDIQYF. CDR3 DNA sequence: TGTGCCAGCAGCTTAGCAGGGGTTGACATTCAGTACTTC.

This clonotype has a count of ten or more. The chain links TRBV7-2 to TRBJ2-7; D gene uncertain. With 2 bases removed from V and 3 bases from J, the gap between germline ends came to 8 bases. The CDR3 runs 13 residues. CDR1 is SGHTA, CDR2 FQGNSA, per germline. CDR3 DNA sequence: TGTGCCAGCAGCTTATTCTCCGGCTACGAGCAGTACTTC. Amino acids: CASSLFSGYEQYF.

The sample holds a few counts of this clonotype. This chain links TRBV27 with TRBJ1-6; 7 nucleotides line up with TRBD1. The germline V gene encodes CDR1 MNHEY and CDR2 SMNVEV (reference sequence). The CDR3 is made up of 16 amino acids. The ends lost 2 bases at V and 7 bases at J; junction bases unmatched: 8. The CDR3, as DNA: TGTGCCAGCAGTTTAGGAGGGGGCGCTTGGAATTCACCCCTCCACTTT. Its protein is CASSLGGGAWNSPLHF.

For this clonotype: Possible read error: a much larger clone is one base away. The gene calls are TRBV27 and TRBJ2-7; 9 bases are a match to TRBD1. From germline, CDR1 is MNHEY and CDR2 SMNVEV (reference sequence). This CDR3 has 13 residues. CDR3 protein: CAGSMTGGNEQYF. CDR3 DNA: TGTGCCGGCAGCATGACAGGGGGTAACGAGCAGTACTTC.

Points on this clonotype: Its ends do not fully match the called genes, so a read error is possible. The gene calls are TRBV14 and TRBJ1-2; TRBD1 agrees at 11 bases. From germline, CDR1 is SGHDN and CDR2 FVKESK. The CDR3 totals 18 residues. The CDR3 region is CAGSHPGQGVQIPHGYTF. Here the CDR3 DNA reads TGTGCCGGCAGCCATCCGGGACAGGGGGTCCAAATTCCTCATGGCTACACCTTC.